Below are 9 T cell receptor beta chains sequenced from a single sample in a study of lymphopenia after photon versus proton radiotherapy. Method: immunoSEQ multiplex PCR; TCRdb's copy keeps in-frame clones and lacks some. The table shows about 16,000 clones, with 70% to 90% occurring only once. The sequences come from peripheral blood, collected from a patient treated with proton-based radiotherapy. These receptors were obtained from a woman between 55 and 75 years old with cholangiocarcinoma. Some clones in this sample may be carry-over from other donors' samples.

The chain carries TRBV15 and TRBJ2-5; D call uncertain. The CDR3 is made up of 15 amino acids. V was trimmed by 5 bases and J by 5 bases, leaving 18 bases between them. Per the germline V gene, CDR1 is LNHNV and CDR2 is YYDKDF (reference sequence). Here the CDR3 DNA reads TGTGCCACCAGCGGGTCGATGGCCCGAGAGGAGACCCAGTACTTC. Translating gives CATSGSMAREETQYF.

This clone was detected once. The chain links TRBV19 to TRBJ2-5; D might be TRBD1 (6 bases). V dropped 4 bases and J dropped 7 bases, with 10 bases sitting between them. This CDR3 has 12 residues. Germline values: CDR1 LNHDA, CDR2 SQIVND (reference sequence). This chain's CDR3 is CASSSWDTTQYF. The CDR3 coding sequence is TGTGCCAGTAGTAGTTGGGACACGACCCAGTACTTC.

CDR3 region: CASSLDRGPPDTQYF. For the CDR3, the DNA is TGTGCCAGCAGCTTAGATCGGGGGCCCCCAGATACGCAGTATTTT. The rearrangement links TRBV7-2 to TRBJ2-3, with D perhaps assigned TRBD1 or TRBD2 (6 bases each). Germline CDR1 is SGHTA and CDR2 is FQGNSA. Trimming removed 1 base at V and 4 bases at J, with 12 bases between. CDR3 length: 15 amino acids.

The CDR3 sequence: CASSDWDSPPYF. CDR3 sequence (DNA): TGTGCCAGCAGTGACTGGGACTCGCCGCCCTATTTT. This chain links TRBV6-6 with TRBJ2-3; tentatively, D is TRBD2 (6 bases). In germline, CDR1 is MNHNY, CDR2 SVGAGI (reference sequence). This CDR3 spans 12 amino acids. V lost 5 bases and J 15 bases, leaving 18 bases between the germline ends.

This sequence joins TRBV29-1 and TRBJ2-7; no firm D call. The CDR3 spans 13 residues. Germline V gene data show CDR1 as SQVTM and CDR2 as ANQGSEA. V was shortened by 6 bases and J by 4 bases, with 16 bases between the two germline ends. CDR3 sequence: CSVASRGAYEQYF. The CDR3 DNA sequence: TGCAGCGTCGCCAGCAGAGGAGCGTACGAGCAGTACTTC.

This clone turned up a few times. The chain is built from TRBV30 and TRBJ1-2; D is unresolved. The CDR3 runs 11 residues. CDR1 and CDR2 (germline): GTSNPN, SVGIG (reference sequence). Trimming stripped 1 base from V and 7 bases from J, with 7 bases between. CDR3 DNA sequence: TGTGCCTGGAGTGCCTCAGGTGGCTACACCTTC. Translated, it gives CAWSASGGYTF.

V and J are TRBV4-3 and TRBJ2-1, with TRBD1 identical over 10 bases. This CDR3 region has 19 residues. Germline V gene data show CDR1 as LGHNA and CDR2 as YSLEER. V lost 3 bases to trimming and J lost 3 bases; unmatched junction nucleotides: 14. The CDR3 DNA reads TGCGCCAGCAGCCAGGCCGGGACAGGGGTCCTCCGGGGCTACAATGAGCAGTTCTTC. Translating gives CASSQAGTGVLRGYNEQFF.

V usage is TRBV7-3 and J usage is TRBJ2-1; the match to TRBD2 covers 9 bases. This CDR3 contains 18 residues. The ends lost 4 bases at V and 4 bases at J; junction bases unmatched: 14. Germline V gene sequence: CDR1 SGHTA, CDR2 FQGTGA. The CDR3 nucleotides read TGTGCCAGCAGCTCCTTCGAACGAAGCGGGGGGCAGTACAATGAGCAGTTCTTC. The encoded protein is CASSSFERSGGQYNEQFF.

This chain joins TRBV5-1 and TRBJ1-4; D perhaps matches TRBD1 (6 bases). CDR3 length: 14 amino acids. Germline V gene sequence: CDR1 SGHRS, CDR2 YFSETQ. Trimming took off 1 base at V and 4 bases at J, with 8 bases between the two ends. The chain's CDR3 is CASSLTGFNEKLFF. CDR3 bases: TGCGCCAGCAGCTTGACAGGGTTTAATGAAAAACTGTTTTTT. The full variable domain, completed using reference TRBV5-1 and TRBJ1-4, is KAGVTQTPRYLIKTRGQQVTLSCSPISGHRSVSWYQQTPGQGLQFLFEYFSETQRNKGNFPGRFSGRQFSNSRSEMNVSTLELGDSALYLCASSLTGFNEKLFFGSGTQLSVL.